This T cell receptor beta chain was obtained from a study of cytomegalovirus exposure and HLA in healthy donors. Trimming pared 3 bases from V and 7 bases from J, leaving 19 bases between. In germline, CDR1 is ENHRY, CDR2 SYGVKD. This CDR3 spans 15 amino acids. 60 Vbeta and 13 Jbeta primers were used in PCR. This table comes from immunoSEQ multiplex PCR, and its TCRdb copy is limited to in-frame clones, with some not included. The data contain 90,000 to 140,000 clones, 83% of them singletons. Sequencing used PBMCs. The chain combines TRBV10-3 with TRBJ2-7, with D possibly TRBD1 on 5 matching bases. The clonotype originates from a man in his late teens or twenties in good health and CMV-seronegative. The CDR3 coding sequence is TGTGCCATCAGTGATATCCAGGGAAGACTGCGGGAGCAGTACTTC. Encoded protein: CAISDIQGRLREQYF.